This T cell receptor (beta chain) was identified during a study of cytomegalovirus exposure and HLA in healthy donors. As for this clone: Antigen: not known.

The study's findings and limits: The tendency of first-cohort TCR clusters to co-occur in the 95 to 150 validation repertoires was the finding of a later analysis.

This CDR3 is built from 14 residues. Germline assignment: CDR1 MNHEY and CDR2 SMNVEV (reference sequence). V dropped 6 bases and J dropped 5; count of bases not matched to a gene: 7. TCRdb's table, derived via immunoSEQ multiplex PCR, lists solely in-frame clones and lacks some. The sample consists of approximately 160,000 clones, approximately 96% of them appearing once. The TCR sequence derives from a woman aged 18 to 35 in good health and CMV-seronegative. The chain uses TRBV27 and TRBJ1-2; 9 bases are a match to TRBD1. Sequencing input: PBMCs. Here the CDR3 DNA reads TGTGCCAGCAGACAATCCGGGACAGGGTATGGCTACACCTTC. It codes for CASRQSGTGYGYTF.